A single sample gave rise to the 6 T cell receptor beta chains below, sequenced in a study of T cell repertoires in cytomegalovirus infection. TCRdb re-derived calls from the reads in MiXCR, one entry per CDR3 protein. The table has about 900,000 distinct CDR3 sequences, approximately 33% seen once. Which antigens these TCRs recognize remains unknown. Source: cultured CD8+ T cells from PBMCs, taken from culture after CMV antigen stimulation. The origin of the receptors is a human donor in good health (CMV status not recorded). Some clones in this sample may be carry-over from other donors' samples.

The chain combines TRBV4-1 with TRBJ2-7; the D gene is possibly TRBD1 (6 bases). The CDR3 is 18 residues long. The V and J ends lost 0 bases and 0 bases respectively, with 18 bases between them. Germline-derived CDR1 and CDR2 are MGHRA and YSYEKL. The CDR3 is CASSQEIQGTSVSYEQYF. The CDR3 DNA sequence: TGCGCCAGCAGCCAAGAGATTCAGGGGACATCCGTCTCCTACGAGCAGTACTTC.

The chain employs TRBV11-2 and TRBJ1-1; D might be TRBD1 (6 bases). CDR1 and CDR2 (germline): SGHAT, FQNNGV. The CDR3 contains 15 residues. Deletions cut 0 bases from V and 4 bases from J, with 12 bases between. CDR3: CASSLESRGGTEAFF. The CDR3 DNA sequence: TGTGCCAGCAGCTTAGAATCCAGAGGGGGCACTGAAGCTTTCTTT.

This clonotype was recorded many times. V is TRBV19 and J is TRBJ1-2; 7 bases line up with TRBD1. This CDR3 is built from 17 residues. The trim removed 3 bases at V and 8 bases at J, leaving 18 bases unmatched. Germline V lookup: CDR1 LNHDA, CDR2 SQIVND (reference sequence). CDR3 sequence: CASSIGPYLTGVIGYTF. The CDR3 coding sequence is TGTGCCAGTAGTATCGGACCTTATCTAACAGGGGTGATCGGCTACACCTTC. The full variable domain, rest sourced from reference TRBV19 and TRBJ1-2, is DGGITQSPKYLFRKEGQNVTLSCEQNLNHDAMYWYRQDPGQGLRLIYYSQIVNDFQKGDIAEGYSVSREKKESFPLTVTSAQKNPTAFYLCASSIGPYLTGVIGYTFGSGTRLTVV.

Concerning this clonotype: A much larger clone differs from this one at a single base, so this may be a read error. The chain combines TRBV7-2 with TRBJ1-5; D is unclear. This CDR3 contains 16 residues. The germline V gene has CDR1 SGHTA and CDR2 FQGNSA. The V end was cut by 2 bases, the J end by 1 base, with 12 bases between. The CDR3 here is CASSLTLGRSNQPQHF. Here the CDR3 DNA reads TGTGCCAGCAGCTTAACATTAGGGAGGAGCAATCAGCCCCAGCATTTT.

The chain combines TRBV7-9 with TRBJ1-2; D remains unclear. Trimming took off 5 bases at V and 6 bases at J, with 16 bases between the two ends. Per the germline V gene, CDR1 is SEHNR and CDR2 is FQNEAQ (reference sequence). There are 14 residues in the CDR3. The CDR3 DNA reads as TGTGCCAGCAGCATCGCTACAATCGGGAATGGCTACACCTTC. This translates into CASSIATIGNGYTF.

This clonotype was seen more than once but under ten times. V gene TRBV13 combines with J gene TRBJ2-3; tentatively, D is TRBD2 (6 bases). The CDR3 totals 16 residues. V was pared by 4 bases and J by 2 bases, with 16 bases between. Germline CDR1 is PRHDT and CDR2 is FYEKMQ (reference sequence). CDR3: CASSSRPRGLTDTQYF. CDR3 sequence (DNA): TGTGCCAGCAGCTCTCGCCCGCGGGGCCTCACAGATACGCAGTATTTT. Full variable domain (outside the CDR3, taken from reference TRBV13 and TRBJ2-3): AAGVIQSPRHLIKEKRETATLKCYPIPRHDTVYWYQQGPGQDPQFLISFYEKMQSDKGSIPDRFSAQQFSDYHSELNMSSLELGDSALYFCASSSRPRGLTDTQYFGPGTRLTVL.